These 14 T cell receptor beta chains were all obtained from the same sample, sequenced in a study of identical twins. TCRdb re-derived calls from the 5' RACE reads in MiXCR, one entry per CDR3 protein. The sample holds about 530,000 distinct CDR3 sequences, around 22% seen once. The same data also contributed to another study, on yellow fever vaccine responses in identical twins.

What was sequenced was CD4+ T cells sorted from blood. Receptors were obtained from a woman under 30 in good health.

This clonotype was seen a handful of times. The J gene is TRBJ2-2, the V gene TRBV10-3; D is possibly TRBD1 or TRBD2 (5 bases each). From germline, CDR1 is ENHRY and CDR2 SYGVKD. The CDR3 length is 13 residues. V lost 3 bases to trimming and J lost 6 bases, with 8 bases between them. CDR3 sequence (DNA): TGTGCCATCAGTGAAGGGACCTCCGGGGAGCTGTTTTTT. This translates into CAISEGTSGELFF.

This clonotype was seen more than once but under ten times. CDR3 in DNA: TGTGCCAGCAGCTCGTTAAAGGGCAACTACGAGCAGTACTTC. Protein product: CASSSLKGNYEQYF. The chain uses TRBV6-1 and TRBJ2-7; no clear D gene. Deletions cut 6 bases from V and 3 bases from J, with 15 bases between. The CDR3 totals 14 residues. From germline, CDR1 is MNHNS and CDR2 SASEGT.

This clonotype was counted only a few times. The genes are TRBV4-1 and TRBJ2-7, with D perhaps matching TRBD1 or TRBD2 (5 bases each). The CDR3 consists of 15 residues. Germline lookup yields CDR1 MGHRA and CDR2 YSYEKL. V lost 0 bases, J lost 2 bases, and 11 bases lay in between. The CDR3 nucleotides read TGCGCCAGCAGCCAAGAAGCTGGGGGAACCTACGAGCAGTACTTC. Its protein product is CASSQEAGGTYEQYF.

V usage is TRBV20-1 and J usage is TRBJ2-3; 10 nucleotides align to TRBD2. Germline V gives CDR1 DFQATT, CDR2 SNEGSKA (reference sequence). Unmatched junction bases numbered 8, after V lost 5 bases and J lost 6 bases. CDR3 length: 14 amino acids. CDR3 residues: CSASLAGAGDTQYF. Here the CDR3 DNA reads TGCAGTGCTTCCCTAGCGGGGGCGGGGGATACGCAGTATTTT.

This clonotype was recorded a few times. This chain links TRBV29-1 with TRBJ2-7; 10 nucleotides agree with TRBD1. Trimming at V came to 8 bases and at J to 4 bases, leaving 11 bases not matched to a gene. Germline lookup yields CDR1 SQVTM and CDR2 ANQGSEA. This CDR3 comprises 14 residues. CDR3 loop: CSFAVGTGVYEQYF. CDR3 bases: TGCAGCTTCGCGGTTGGGACAGGGGTTTACGAGCAGTACTTC.

This clonotype was detected only a few times. As DNA, the CDR3 is TGTGCCAGCAGCCTAACAGGGAAGTACTACAATGAGCAGTTCTTC. Protein sequence: CASSLTGKYYNEQFF. The chain links TRBV11-2 to TRBJ2-1; perhaps TRBD1 as D (6 bases). Germline V gene data show CDR1 as SGHAT and CDR2 as FQNNGV. The CDR3 totals 15 residues. V lost 5 bases and J lost 3, with 14 bases in between.

The chain carries TRBV7-9 and TRBJ2-6, with TRBD2 as a possible D gene (5 bases). CDR1 is SEHNR and CDR2 is FQNEAQ in the germline V gene (reference sequence). The CDR3 covers 16 residues. V gave up 7 bases and J gave up 1 base, with 14 bases separating them. DNA of the CDR3: TGTGCCAGCACCCATACCGGCGGGTCTGGGGCCAACGTCCTGACTTTC. It specifies CASTHTGGSGANVLTF.

V is TRBV4-1 and J is TRBJ2-1; D unresolved. The length of the CDR3 is 13 residues. Germline V gene sequence: CDR1 MGHRA, CDR2 YSYEKL. The V and J ends lost 2 bases and 8 bases respectively, with 10 bases between them. The CDR3 coding sequence is TGCGCCAGCAGCCAAATAGGGCTCGATGAGCAGTTCTTC. Residues: CASSQIGLDEQFF.

The V and J genes are TRBV5-1 and TRBJ2-5; possibly TRBD2 for D (5 bases). V lost 2 bases and J lost 3, with 8 bases in between. The CDR3 length is 13 residues. Germline V CDR1 and CDR2: SGHRS, YFSETQ. CDR3 region: CASSLSGKETQYF. For the CDR3, the DNA is TGCGCCAGCAGCTTATCGGGGAAAGAGACCCAGTACTTC.

There are a few counts of this clonotype. V is TRBV7-3 and J is TRBJ2-5; possibly TRBD2 for D (6 bases). The CDR3 spans 15 residues. CDR1 and CDR2 from the germline V gene are SGHTA and FQGTGA. V lost 5 bases to trimming and J lost 2 bases, with 15 bases between them. The CDR3 nucleotides read TGTGCCAGCAGCCCATCGGGACTGCCGCAAGAGACCCAGTACTTC. Translated, it gives CASSPSGLPQETQYF.

This clonotype was seen a handful of times. The chain is built from TRBV7-8 and TRBJ1-1, with D tentatively TRBD1 (5 bases). Germline V lookup: CDR1 SGHVS, CDR2 FQNEAQ. CDR3 length equals 16 residues. The V end lost 1 base, the J end lost 1 base, and 13 bases lay between the germline ends. CDR3 sequence reads: CASSLVTIRENTEAFF. The CDR3 region has the DNA TGTGCCAGCAGCTTAGTGACCATCAGGGAGAACACTGAAGCTTTCTTT.

The rearrangement uses TRBV10-3 and TRBJ1-6; no clear D gene. This CDR3 contains 12 residues. Per the germline V gene, CDR1 is ENHRY and CDR2 is SYGVKD. V lost 4 bases and J lost 7, with 5 bases in between. The CDR3 here is CAISGGNSPLHF. The CDR3 region has the DNA TGTGCCATCAGTGGGGGAAATTCACCCCTCCACTTT.

The chain carries TRBV27 and TRBJ2-3; the D is unclear. V shed 7 bases and J shed 3 bases, with 17 bases lying between them. Germline V gene sequence: CDR1 MNHEY, CDR2 SMNVEV (reference sequence). The CDR3 runs to 15 residues. The CDR3 is CASKGSAALTDTQYF. For the CDR3, the DNA is TGTGCCAGCAAAGGGTCGGCCGCGTTGACAGATACGCAGTATTTT.

This clonotype turned up a few times. The chain is built from TRBV15 and TRBJ1-5; tentative D call: TRBD1 (5 bases). Looked up from germline, CDR1 is LNHNV and CDR2 is YYDKDF (reference sequence). CDR3 length: 15 residues. V lost 4 bases and J 5 bases, leaving 15 bases between the germline ends. CDR3 in DNA: TGTGCCACCAGCACTGGACCGACAGCCCATCAGCCCCAGCATTTT. Its protein product is CATSTGPTAHQPQHF.